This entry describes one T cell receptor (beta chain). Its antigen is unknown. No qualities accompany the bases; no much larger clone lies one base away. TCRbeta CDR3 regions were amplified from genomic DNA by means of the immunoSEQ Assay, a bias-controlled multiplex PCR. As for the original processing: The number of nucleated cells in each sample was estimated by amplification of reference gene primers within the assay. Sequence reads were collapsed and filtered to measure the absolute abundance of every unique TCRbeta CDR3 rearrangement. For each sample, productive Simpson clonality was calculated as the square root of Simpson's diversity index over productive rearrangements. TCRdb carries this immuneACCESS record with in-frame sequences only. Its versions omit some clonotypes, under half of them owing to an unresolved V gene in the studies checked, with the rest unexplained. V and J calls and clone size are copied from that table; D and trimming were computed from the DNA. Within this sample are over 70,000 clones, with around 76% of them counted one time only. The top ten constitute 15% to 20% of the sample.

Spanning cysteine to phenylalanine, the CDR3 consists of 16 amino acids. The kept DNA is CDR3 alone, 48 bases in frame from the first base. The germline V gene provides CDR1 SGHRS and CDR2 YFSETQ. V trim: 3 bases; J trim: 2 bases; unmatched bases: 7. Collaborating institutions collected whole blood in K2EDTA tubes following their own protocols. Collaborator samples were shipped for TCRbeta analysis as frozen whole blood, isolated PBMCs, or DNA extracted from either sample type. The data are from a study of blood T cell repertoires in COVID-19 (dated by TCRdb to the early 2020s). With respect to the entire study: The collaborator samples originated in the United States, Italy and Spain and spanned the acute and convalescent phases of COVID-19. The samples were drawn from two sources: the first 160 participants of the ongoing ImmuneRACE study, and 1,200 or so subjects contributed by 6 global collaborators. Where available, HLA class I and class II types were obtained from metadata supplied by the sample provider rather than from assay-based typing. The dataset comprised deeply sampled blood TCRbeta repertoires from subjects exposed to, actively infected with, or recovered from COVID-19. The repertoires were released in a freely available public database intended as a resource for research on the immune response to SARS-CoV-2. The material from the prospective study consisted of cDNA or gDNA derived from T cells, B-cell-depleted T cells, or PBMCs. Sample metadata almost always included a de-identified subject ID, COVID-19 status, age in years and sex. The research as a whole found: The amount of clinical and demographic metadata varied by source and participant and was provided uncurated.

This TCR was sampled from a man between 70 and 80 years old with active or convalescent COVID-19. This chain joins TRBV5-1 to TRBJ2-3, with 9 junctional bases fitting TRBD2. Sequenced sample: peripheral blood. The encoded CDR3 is CASSSKRGEFTDTQYF. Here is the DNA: TGCGCCAGCAGCTCTAAGCGGGGGGAGTTCACAGATACGCAGTATTTT.